The 21 T cell receptor beta chains given below trace back to one sample, sequenced in a study of spatial heterogeneity in lung cancer. TCRdb processed the 5' RACE reads anew with MiXCR; each CDR3 protein has one entry. The repertoire holds about 450 distinct CDR3 sequences, 21% seen once, with under 20% in the top ten. Study results and caveats: For expanded intratumoral alpha and beta TCRs, counts tracked tumor mutation counts.

Their antigens remain unidentified. Described time point: sample taken at primary tumor resection. The sequenced sample was lung tumor tissue, obtained at surgery. The receptors here all came from a male donor with early-stage non-small cell lung cancer.

This clonotype ranks as large. This beta chain came through as a stray read in a library set up for alpha chains, and its size says little. This chain connects TRBV5-5 to TRBJ2-3; TRBD2 matches 9 bases. V was clipped by 9 bases and J by 3 bases; unmatched bases: 8. The germline V gene has CDR1 SGHKS and CDR2 YYEKEE (reference sequence). The CDR3 totals 14 residues. The CDR3 loop reads CATAGGMRTDTQYF. The CDR3 DNA follows: TGTGCCACCGCGGGGGGGATGAGGACAGATACGCAGTATTTT.

This clonotype appeared a few times. A library prepared for alpha chains yielded this beta chain as an off-target read; its size is of little meaning. The chain joins TRBV20-1 to TRBJ2-5; TRBD1 matches 10 bases. After removal of 5 bases from V and 5 bases from J, the junction contained 8 bases not matched to a gene. The CDR3 is 14 residues long. CDR1 is DFQATT, CDR2 SNEGSKA, per germline (reference sequence). The chain's CDR3 is CSAGDRGTGETQYF. In DNA, the CDR3 is TGCAGTGCTGGGGACAGGGGAACGGGGGAGACCCAGTACTTC.

Regarding this clonotype: This beta chain appears as a stray read in a library generated for alpha chains; its size is not informative. This chain joins TRBV11-2 and TRBJ2-5; D gene unclear. Looked up from germline, CDR1 is SGHAT and CDR2 is FQNNGV. V lost 2 bases and J 5 bases, leaving 12 bases between the germline ends. CDR3 length: 14 amino acids. The CDR3 region is CASSLSIFGETQYF. The CDR3 bases are TGTGCCAGCAGCTTATCCATCTTTGGGGAGACCCAGTACTTC. The full variable domain, in which reference TRBV11-2 and TRBJ2-5 provide the parts outside the CDR3, is EAGVAQSPRYKIIEKRQSVAFWCNPISGHATLYWYQQILGQGPKLLIQFQNNGVVDDSQLPKDRFSAERLKGVDSTLKIQPAKLEDSAVYLCASSLSIFGETQYFGPGTRLLVL.

On this clonotype: This beta chain was picked up by a library intended for alpha chains and is off target, so its count carries little meaning. The rearrangement links TRBV4-1 to TRBJ2-7; no firm D call. The CDR3 is 13 residues long. Germline loops: CDR1 MGHRA, CDR2 YSYEKL. The V end was cut by 4 bases, the J end by 3 bases, with 10 bases between. CDR3 nucleotides: TGCGCCAGCAGCCGACTCCCGGGCTACGAGCAGTACTTC. The encoded protein is CASSRLPGYEQYF.

By share, this clonotype counts as large (0.1 to 1%). This beta chain came through as a stray read in a library set up for alpha chains, and its size says little. This chain joins TRBV5-6 and TRBJ1-5; TRBD1 aligns across 7 bases. CDR3 size: 13 residues. Germline CDR1 is SGHDT and CDR2 is YYEEEE. V trimming: 4 bases; J trimming: 5 bases; junction bases outside the gene matches: 3. CDR3 coding DNA: TGTGCCAGCAGCACACAGGGGTATCAGCCCCAGCATTTT. Its protein product is CASSTQGYQPQHF.

This clonotype is categorized as large. This beta chain is an unintended read in a library built for alpha chains; its size means little. The V and J genes are TRBV12-5 and TRBJ2-3; D not resolved. This CDR3 has 12 residues. With 8 bases removed from V and 1 base from J, the gap between germline ends came to 7 bases. Looked up from germline, CDR1 is LGHNT and CDR2 is FRNRAP. CDR3 residues: CASRFGTDTQYF. As DNA, the CDR3 is TGTGCTAGTAGATTCGGCACAGATACGCAGTATTTT.

A remark on this clonotype: Little can be read into the size of this beta chain, an off-target read in a library designed for alpha chains. The CDR3, as DNA: TGCAGCGTTGAAGATCGAGGAAAGCGGGGGGGCTCCTACAATGAGCAGTTCTTC. Protein: CSVEDRGKRGGSYNEQFF. This chain uses TRBV29-1 with TRBJ2-1, with TRBD2 matching over 10 bases. V lost 0 bases to trimming and J lost 0 bases; unmatched junction nucleotides: 8. The CDR3 covers 18 residues. CDR1 and CDR2 from the germline V gene are SQVTM and ANQGSEA.

Note on this clonotype: A library made for alpha chains picked up this beta chain off target, so its size means little. This sequence joins TRBV29-1 and TRBJ1-1; D is ambiguous. This CDR3 comprises 12 residues. V shed 7 bases and J shed 0 bases, with 9 bases lying between them. The V gene's germline CDR1 is SQVTM and CDR2 ANQGSEA. CDR3 in DNA: TGCAGCGCTTCACTGATGAACACTGAAGCTTTCTTT. This codes for CSASLMNTEAFF.

By share of the sample, this clonotype is large. A library prepared for alpha chains yielded this beta chain as an off-target read; its size is of little meaning. The chain joins TRBV2 to TRBJ1-6, with D unresolved. V was trimmed by 7 bases and J by 10 bases, leaving 14 bases between them. CDR3 length equals 13 residues. From germline, CDR1 is SNHLY and CDR2 FYNNEI. The CDR3 reads CASMLDNRSPLHF. CDR3 coding DNA: TGTGCCAGCATGCTAGACAACCGCTCACCCCTCCACTTT.

This clonotype is judged large. This beta chain is an unintended read in a library built for alpha chains; its size means little. J is TRBJ2-1 and V is TRBV5-1, with TRBD2 identical over 7 bases. The CDR3 extends over 14 amino acids. CDR1 is SGHRS, CDR2 YFSETQ, per germline. The ends lost 5 bases at V and 2 bases at J; junction bases unmatched: 4. The CDR3: CASRAGETYNEQFF. The DNA of the CDR3 is TGCGCCAGCAGGGCGGGGGAGACCTACAATGAGCAGTTCTTC.

To note about this clonotype: This beta chain slipped into a library made for alpha chains as a stray read, so its size is not meaningful. The chain has TRBV7-2 and TRBJ2-7; D is undetermined. Germline V gene data show CDR1 as SGHTA and CDR2 as FQGNSA. With 5 bases removed from V and 0 bases from J, the gap between germline ends came to 8 bases. The CDR3 contains 13 residues. CDR3: CASSQTPSYEQYF. Here the CDR3 DNA reads TGTGCCAGCAGCCAAACCCCCTCCTACGAGCAGTACTTC.

This clonotype ranks as large. A library made for alpha chains picked up this beta chain off target, so its size means little. The chain carries TRBV18 and TRBJ2-7, with D possibly being TRBD2 (5 bases). In germline, CDR1 is KGHSH, CDR2 LQKENI. The CDR3 extends over 13 amino acids. V shed 5 bases and J shed 0 bases, with 8 bases lying between them. The CDR3 sequence is CASSSGLSYEQYF. The CDR3 DNA reads TGTGCCAGCTCATCCGGACTCTCCTACGAGCAGTACTTC.

Within the sample, this clonotype is large (0.1 to 1%). The library was built for alpha chains, so this beta chain is an off-target read and its size means little. This sequence joins TRBV6-2 or TRBV6-3 and TRBJ2-4; no reliable D call. The CDR3 runs 13 residues. The germline CDR1 and CDR2 sequences are MNHEY and SVGEGT. Trimming cost V 6 bases and J 0 bases, with 6 bases left between them. CDR3 region: CASRNGAKNIQYF. The CDR3 DNA follows: TGTGCCAGCAGGAACGGAGCCAAAAACATTCAGTACTTC.

The sample holds a few counts of this clonotype. This beta chain is an off-target read within a library intended for alpha chains, so its frequency means little. This chain uses TRBV11-1 with TRBJ2-1; D may be TRBD1 (5 bases). The CDR3 is 14 amino acids. V was shortened by 2 bases and J by 4 bases, with 9 bases between the two germline ends. Germline CDR1 and CDR2: SGHAT and FQDESV (reference sequence). CDR3 sequence (DNA): TGTGCCAGCAGCTTATCCTCAGGGTACAATGAGCAGTTCTTC. It yields the protein CASSLSSGYNEQFF.

This clonotype is categorized as large. A library prepared for alpha chains yielded this beta chain as an off-target read; its size is of little meaning. The chain uses TRBV6-2 or TRBV6-3 and TRBJ2-4; D perhaps matches TRBD1 (5 bases). CDR3 size: 12 residues. The germline V gene has CDR1 MNHEY and CDR2 SVGEGT. V was pared by 10 bases and J by 6 bases, with 13 bases between. CDR3 region: CAISQGVNIQYF. For the CDR3, the DNA is TGTGCCATCTCGCAGGGCGTAAACATTCAGTACTTC.

About this clonotype itself: This may stem from a read error, because a much larger clone lies one nucleotide away. In a library made to pick up alpha chains, this beta chain is a stray read with a size that means little. This chain joins TRBV19 and TRBJ2-1; TRBD2 agrees at 9 bases. The CDR3 spans 19 residues. After removal of 3 bases from V and 4 bases from J, the junction contained 16 bases not matched to a gene. Germline V gives CDR1 LNHDA, CDR2 SQIVND (reference sequence). The CDR3 sequence: CASSMRNLSPAGGYNEQFF. CDR3 nucleotide sequence: TGTGCCAGTAGTATGCGTAACTTGTCGCCAGCGGGGGGATACAATGAGCAGTTCTTC.

By share, this clonotype ranks as hyperexpanded. The library was prepared for alpha chains; this beta chain is a stray read, so its frequency means little. The CDR3 DNA reads TGCGCCAGCACCCTTCCCAACACCGGGGAGCTGTTTTTT. Its protein is CASTLPNTGELFF. This chain joins TRBV5-1 and TRBJ2-2; no firm D call. The CDR3 covers 13 residues. Per the germline V gene, CDR1 is SGHRS and CDR2 is YFSETQ. The V gene lost 6 bases and the J gene lost 2 bases, with 8 bases spanning the gap.

Note on this clonotype: The size of this beta chain means little, since it is a stray read in a library made for alpha chains. V is TRBV5-6 and J is TRBJ2-7, with TRBD1 identical over 7 bases. The junction had 6 bases not matched to a gene; V was cut back by 4 bases and J by 2 bases. The length of the CDR3 is 14 residues. CDR1 SGHDT and CDR2 YYEEEE come from the germline V gene. This CDR3 is CASSGGQSPYEQYF. CDR3 DNA sequence: TGTGCCAGCAGCGGGGGACAGTCTCCCTACGAGCAGTACTTC.

This clonotype was counted only a few times. This beta chain is off target for a library built for alpha chains, so its abundance means little. The chain has TRBV7-9 and TRBJ2-7; no reliable D call. Trimming pared 6 bases from V and 5 bases from J, leaving 11 bases between. CDR1 and CDR2 (germline): SEHNR, FQNEAQ (reference sequence). This CDR3 region has 12 residues. DNA for the CDR3: TGTGCCAGCAGTCTTGGACGGGACGAGCAGTACTTC. Its protein is CASSLGRDEQYF.

By share of the sample, this clonotype is large. This beta chain turned up in a library designed for alpha chains; as an off-target read, its abundance says little. V usage is TRBV7-2 and J usage is TRBJ2-4, with D perhaps matching TRBD2 (5 bases). The CDR3 runs 15 residues. The germline V gene encodes CDR1 SGHTA and CDR2 FQGNSA. V was shortened by 5 bases and J by 0 bases, with 11 bases between the two germline ends. In DNA, the CDR3 is TGTGCCAGCAGCCAAATAGGAGGAGCCAAAAACATTCAGTACTTC. Residues: CASSQIGGAKNIQYF.

This clonotype has more than one count but fewer than ten. An end of the junction differs from the germline gene, which may be a read error. With the library built for alpha chains, this beta chain is off target and its frequency is not meaningful. DNA for the CDR3: TGTGCTAGCAGCTTTGGGGGCACCGGGGAGCTGTTTTTT. Translation gives CASSFGGTGELFF. The V call is TRBV7-7, the J call TRBJ2-2, with D possibly called TRBD1 or TRBD2 (5 bases each). The CDR3 has 13 amino acids. CDR1 is SSHAT, CDR2 FNYEAQ, per germline (reference sequence). The whole variable domain, filled in from reference TRBV7-7 and TRBJ2-2, reads GAGVSQSPRYKVTKRGQDVTLRCDPISSHATLYWYQQALGQGPEFLTYFNYEAQPDKSGLPSDRFSAERPEGSISTLTIQRTEQRDSAMYRCASSFGGTGELFFGEGSRLTVL.